The next 5 T cell receptor beta chains were all read from a single sample in a study of identical twins. TCRdb re-called the 5' RACE reads through MiXCR, storing one row per CDR3 protein. Of approximately 500,000 distinct CDR3 sequences in the sample, roughly 24% are singletons; the top ten hold 2.9%. These data were also reused for a study on T cells expressing NK-cell markers.

Sequencing was done on a sample of CD4+ T cells sorted from blood. The receptors were sampled from a woman between 18 and 30 years old in good health.

The chain has TRBV5-1 and TRBJ1-5; no clear D gene. The germline gives CDR1 SGHRS, CDR2 YFSETQ. Trimming took 7 bases from V and 5 from J, leaving 16 bases between them. The CDR3 is made up of 14 amino acids. This CDR3 reads CASVLFIGYQPQHF. CDR3 DNA: TGCGCCAGCGTCTTATTCATAGGCTATCAGCCCCAGCATTTT.

This clonotype has a handful of counts. This chain joins TRBV20-1 and TRBJ2-5; TRBD2 aligns across 7 bases. The trim removed 3 bases at V and 3 bases at J, leaving 4 bases unmatched. Germline V CDR1 and CDR2: DFQATT, SNEGSKA (reference sequence). This CDR3 region has 13 residues. CDR3 amino acids: CSASFSGEETQYF. The CDR3 DNA reads as TGCAGTGCTAGTTTCAGCGGGGAAGAGACCCAGTACTTC.

The rearrangement uses TRBV4-3 and TRBJ2-1; D is possibly TRBD2 (5 bases). This CDR3 spans 16 amino acids. Trimming took off 4 bases at V and 2 bases at J, with 15 bases between the two ends. Germline assignment: CDR1 LGHNA and CDR2 YSLEER. DNA of the CDR3: TGCGCCAGCAGCCCCTTCGGAGGAGATGCCTACAATGAGCAGTTCTTC. Translation: CASSPFGGDAYNEQFF.

This clonotype occurred a few times. The V and J genes are TRBV5-6 and TRBJ2-1, with TRBD1 identical over 10 bases. The trim removed 4 bases at V and 8 bases at J, leaving 12 bases unmatched. This CDR3 has 16 amino acids. Germline V gives CDR1 SGHDT, CDR2 YYEEEE. CDR3: CASSHLGTGAVYEQFF. DNA for the CDR3: TGTGCCAGCAGCCATTTGGGGACAGGGGCGGTATATGAGCAGTTCTTC.

The gene calls are TRBV20-1 and TRBJ1-2, with D unclear. V lost 5 bases, J lost 6 bases, and 13 bases lay in between. In germline, CDR1 is DFQATT, CDR2 SNEGSKA (reference sequence). The CDR3 consists of 12 residues. In nucleotides, the CDR3 is TGCAGTGCTTACTGGGGAGTCAATGGCTACACCTTC. It is translated as CSAYWGVNGYTF.